This is a list of T cell receptor beta chains from one sample in a study of blood T cell repertoires in COVID-19. The table came from immunoSEQ multiplex PCR; TCRdb's copy has only in-frame clones and leaves some out. The profile shows 120,000 to 150,000 clones, roughly 85% of them singletons. The sequenced sample was peripheral blood. These receptor sequences come from a man aged 55 to 70 with acute or convalescent COVID-19. CDR3s include the opening cysteine and the closing phenylalanine or tryptophan. A D gene is named only where the DNA matches it firmly. Clone sizes are given selectively: once, few, many, or a class where the clone is expanded.

clone size	V gene	D gene	J gene	CDR3 protein	CDR3 DNA
.	TRBV28	.	TRBJ1-5	CASSVSQGNQPQHF	TGTGCCAGCAGTGTCTCACAAGGCAATCAGCCCCAGCATTTT
.	TRBV7-6	.	TRBJ2-6	CASSLIRGSGANVLTF	TGTGCCAGCAGCTTAATTCGGGGTTCTGGGGCCAACGTCCTGACTTTC
.	TRBV6-5	.	TRBJ1-1	CASSYSSDTEAFF	TGTGCCAGCAGTTACTCATCGGACACTGAAGCTTTCTTT
.	TRBV27	TRBD1	TRBJ1-6	CASRTGTGVSPLHF	TGTGCCAGCAGAACCGGGACAGGGGTATCACCCCTCCACTTT
.	TRBV7-8	TRBD1	TRBJ1-1	CASSLGVTGGAFF	TGTGCCAGCAGCTTAGGAGTGACAGGGGGAGCTTTCTTT
.	TRBV5-1	.	TRBJ2-3	CASSLGSVLTDTQYF	TGCGCCAGCAGCTTGGGTAGCGTCCTAACAGATACGCAGTATTTT
.	TRBV3-1/TRBV3-2	TRBD1	TRBJ2-7	CASSPYRGTDEQYF	TGTGCCAGCAGCCCGTACAGGGGGACGGACGAGCAGTACTTC
few	TRBV6-5	.	TRBJ1-3	CASTPGGIGNTIYF	TGTGCCAGCACCCCGGGGGGGATTGGAAACACCATATATTTT
.	TRBV5-1	.	TRBJ1-1	CASSLEFGNTEAFF	TGCGCCAGCAGCTTGGAATTTGGCAACACTGAAGCTTTCTTT
.	TRBV19	.	TRBJ1-4	CASSATGEKLFF	TGTGCCAGTAGTGCTACAGGGGAAAAACTGTTTTTT
.	TRBV5-1	.	TRBJ2-1	CASSAGTVEGNEQFF	TGCGCCAGCAGCGCCGGGACAGTGGAGGGCAATGAGCAGTTCTTC
.	TRBV18	.	TRBJ2-3	CASSNYRDTQYF	TGTGCCAGCTCAAACTACAGGGATACGCAGTATTTT
.	TRBV29-1	.	TRBJ1-2	CSAARRDDGYTF	TGCAGCGCCGCCCGCCGGGATGATGGCTACACCTTC